This entry features one T cell receptor (beta chain) sequence. Its specific antigen is unknown. No much larger clone exists at a distance of one base, and base qualities are not known. This specimen belongs to a study of cytomegalovirus exposure and HLA in healthy donors (dated by TCRdb to 2016 to 2017). In terms of the full investigation: An earlier analysis of under 600 of the donors reported 250 to 300 Gb of sequence data and roughly 100 million unique TCR beta sequences from 150 million to 200 million T cells. Both class I and class II loci were covered by HLA typing, at four-digit resolution. Along with the approximately 700-subject first cohort, a separate validation cohort of some 130 different subjects was used. Among the roughly 430 genotyped donors, around 81% belonged to the genetic ancestry cluster associated with self-reported Caucasian donors. Across approximately 420 genotyped donors of the cohort, an average of roughly 230,000 unique TCR beta nucleotide sequences per donor were sequenced, and around 20% of those sequences were non-productive. Donor age, sex, ethnicity and CMV serostatus were collected together with the repertoire data. A later genetic analysis used genome-wide SNP genotypes for about 65% of the 666 donors, treating that subset as a discovery cohort. An early release that covered several hundred HLA-typed donors contained about 300 gigabases of sequencing data and around 85 million unique TCR sequences. Rather than using new phenotypic data, the later analysis identified candidate immune exposures from TCR beta sequences and from how often those sequences occurred across donors. The study profiled the T cell repertoires of 550 to 700 subjects by immunosequencing and related them to cytomegalovirus serostatus. Because of strong linkage in the cohort, a few DR-DQ haplotypes were treated as single units for association and clustering. Every discovery cohort repertoire had been produced on one sequencing platform. The number of donors typed differed by locus, with roughly 629-640 for A, B, C, DRB1 and DQB1, roughly 520 for DQA1, 600 to 610 for DPA1, and 400 to 490 for DPB1. In an earlier analysis of more than 550 of the donors, high-throughput TCR beta sequencing was used to judge whether each TCR beta V gene segment behaved as functional or pseudogenic. The study aimed to test whether cataloging public T cell receptors could reveal signatures of past pathogen exposure. To study patterns of TCR occurrence, a later analysis re-analyzed previously published TCR beta repertoires from 550 to 800 donors and added high-resolution HLA genotyping. The study combined high-throughput TCR immunosequencing, statistical association of individual TCRs with disease status, and machine learning to predict cytomegalovirus infection status.

From the cysteine through the phenylalanine, the CDR3 covers 16 amino acids. Only the CDR3 DNA stays, 48 bases, in frame from base 1. V drops 0 bases and J drops 5 bases, leaving 15 bases in between. According to the germline V gene, CDR1 reads SGHRS and CDR2 reads YFSETQ. Libraries were prepared through the immunoSEQ multiplex PCR assay. A mixture of 60 forward primers for TCR Vbeta segments and 13 reverse primers for TCR Jbeta segments was used in the multiplex PCR. A multiplex PCR assay on genomic DNA amplified the CDR3 region of rearranged TCR beta genes. The amplified TCR beta libraries were sequenced on the Illumina HiSeq System as 87-base-pair reads. As for the original processing: A later analysis counted some 74 million unique TCR beta chains across the approximately 700 repertoires, and 10 million to 12 million of these chains were shared by at least two donors. Raw reads were error-corrected and collapsed into unique sequences by a nearest-neighbor algorithm in which closely related sequences were merged to remove PCR and sequencing errors. To assign V, D and J gene segments, CDR3 sequences were aligned to IMGT reference sequences. For a sequence to be retained, at least a six-nucleotide match to both a V gene segment and a J gene segment was required. Rearrangements were called productive when the CDR3 lacked stop codons and stayed in frame with V and J; all others were non-productive. CDR3 was defined by IMGT convention, running from the second conserved V-encoded cysteine to the conserved J-encoded phenylalanine. Sequences without an unambiguous match to a single V gene segment were excluded from the earlier analysis of 587 of the donors. In an earlier analysis of 587 of the donors, a V segment was called functional when productive rearrangements were above 56.7%, and segregating when the standard deviation between donors exceeded 5%. A statistical classification framework was built to diagnose cytomegalovirus status from the catalog of TCR beta chain sequences. V and J gene assignment, in a later analysis, came from comparing TCR nucleotide sequences with IMGT/GENE-DB human TR gene sequences. Using the TCRdist pipeline, a later analysis assigned CDR3 sequences along with most-parsimonious VDJ recombination scenarios. In a later analysis, every TCR beta chain was defined by the combination of its CDR3 amino acid sequence and its V-gene family, and reads without a unique V-gene family were dropped. A later analysis removed several hundred highly shared, low-generation-probability nucleotide sequences to deal with suspected cross-contamination and a sequencing artifact. For each public chain, a later analysis derived a clonal expansion index from normalized ranks of inferred template counts within each repertoire. Generation probabilities in a later analysis came from a VDJ recombination model fitted to out-of-frame rearrangements, and those results were checked against IGoR. In a later analysis, hypergeometric tests were used to score TCR-TCR, TCR-HLA and TCR-CMV co-occurrence, with a repertoire-size bias correction applied to TCR pairs. In a later analysis, false discovery rates were estimated by permuting HLA or CMV assignments 20 times. In a later analysis, co-occurring TCRs were grouped with DBSCAN, and TCRdist sequence similarity was added when clustering was performed within HLA-allele-positive subsets. Repertoires with fewer than 30,000 or more than 120,000 public chains were left out of co-occurrence clustering, as were four to six repertoires with anomalous nucleotide sharing. TCRdb took over this immuneACCESS table, retaining in-frame rearrangements with V and J assigned. Such tables are incomplete; in checked studies, under half of the missing clones stem from an unresolved V gene, and the remainder is unexplained. V and J calls and clone size are as listed in that table; D and trimming were resolved from the DNA. The sample table shows 100,000 to 150,000 clones, and around 70% are seen once. The top ten clones comprise less than 4.5% of the sample.

In total, around 600 healthy bone marrow donors made up the cohort. Cohort members were all nominally healthy when sampled, although unrecorded immune exposures were likely present. The donor tested CMV seronegative, placing the donor among the 300 to 400 seronegative members of the cohort. Each donor provided a peripheral blood sample, and peripheral blood mononuclear cells were used for TCR beta sequencing. Genomic DNA was extracted from the blood cell samples with the Qiagen DNeasy Blood Extraction Kit. The investigation overall reported the following: Linkage disequilibrium might explain the correlated functional status among segregating V segments, but an unknown experimental factor could not be ruled out. A later analysis found that most CMV-associated TCR beta chains appeared HLA-restricted, with HLA associations seemingly driven largely by CMV exposure. A later analysis reported that several top co-occurrence clusters appeared linked to parvovirus B19, influenza, CMV and Epstein-Barr virus. A group of highly shared sequence variants was considered likely to be a technical artifact of the sequencing pipeline. In vitro tests confirmed that a few of the cytomegalovirus-associated TCR beta chains recognize cytomegalovirus antigens. Only TCR beta chains were sequenced in this cohort, and the absence of alpha or paired-chain data limited detectable features. The earlier analysis of approximately 540 of the donors excluded approximately 17 rarely observed V segments, including chromosome 9 orphons, because counts were too low. A further reported finding was that TCR beta sequences accurately predicted the HLA-A and HLA-B alleles for most subjects in the first cohort. Most TCR sequences were observed very rarely across donors, whereas some public TCRs were present in many individuals. A total of 150 to 200 TCR beta chains were listed by the study as associated with cytomegalovirus. A later genetic analysis associated a missense DCLRE1C variant with V-gene and J-gene trimming of TCR beta chains, and an independent cohort replicated the association. Compared with the approximately 720-donor mean, donors in an Asian-associated ancestry cluster had fewer N-insertions in productive TCRs, according to a later genetic analysis. The 87-base-pair reads could not distinguish some IMGT-functional V segments, including TRBV6-2 and TRBV6-3, so those segments were excluded. Because some donors lacked HLA typing at each locus, the association tests relied only on the typed subset. Cytomegalovirus status was reported to be diagnosed by the classifier with high specificity and sensitivity in both the original and validation cohorts. The authors suggested that the approach could potentially be extended to other disease states and immunological phenotypes. In a later analysis, HLA-associated TCR beta chains showed more clonal expansion and lower generation probabilities than non-associated chains that were equally common. Assigning TCR associations to individual alleles was difficult when HLA alleles, especially DR and DQ, strongly co-occurred. The presence/absence analyses assumed that sequencing depth was roughly uniform across donors, and that assumption may not be true. In a later analysis, the rate of TCR association differed among HLA loci, with DRB1 alleles having the most associated TCRs and HLA-C alleles having the fewest. For the cohort, immune exposure information was limited to CMV serostatus. In an earlier analysis of 587 of the donors, most TCR beta V segments were observed in productive rearrangements about 90% or about 30% of the time, broadly matching IMGT annotations. In a later analysis, 15,000 to 20,000 TCR beta sequences were associated with specific HLA alleles at a false discovery rate of 0.05.

The origin of this receptor is a middle-aged woman in good health and CMV-seronegative. Sample: PBMCs. Rearrangement joined TRBV5-1 to TRBJ2-1, with no D gene named confidently. CDR3 region: CASSLALSTYNNEQFF. In nucleotides, the sequence is TGCGCCAGCAGCTTGGCCCTGAGCACCTATAACAATGAGCAGTTCTTC.